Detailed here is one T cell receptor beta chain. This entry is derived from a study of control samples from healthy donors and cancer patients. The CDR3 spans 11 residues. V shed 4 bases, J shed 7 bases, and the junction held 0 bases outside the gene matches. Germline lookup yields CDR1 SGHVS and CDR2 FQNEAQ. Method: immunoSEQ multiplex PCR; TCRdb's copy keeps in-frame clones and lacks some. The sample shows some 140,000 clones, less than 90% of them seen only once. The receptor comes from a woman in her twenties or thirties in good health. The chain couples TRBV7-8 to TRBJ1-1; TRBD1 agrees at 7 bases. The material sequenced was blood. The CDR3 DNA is TGTGCCAGCAGCTGGGACAGTGAAGCTTTCTTT. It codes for CASSWDSEAFF. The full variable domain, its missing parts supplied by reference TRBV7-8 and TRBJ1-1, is GAGVSQSPRYKVAKRGQDVALRCDPISGHVSLFWYQQALGQGPEFLTYFQNEAQLDKSGLPSDRFFAERPEGSVSTLKIQRTQQEDSAVYLCASSWDSEAFFGQGTRLTVV.